This TCR beta chain was recovered during a study of T cell responses to AZD1222 COVID-19 vaccine. Germline V gene lookup returns CDR1 SGHDN and CDR2 FVKESK. This CDR3 region has 15 residues. V lost 4 bases, J lost 1 base, and 12 bases lay in between. It was second doses at about 4 or about 12 weeks that were pooled. General study findings and limits: Repertoires were collected only later (after the peak T cell response had occurred). Just a handful of AZD1222 recipients tested seropositive at baseline.

Libraries were prepared by immunoSEQ multiplex PCR; TCRdb keeps only in-frame clonotypes and omits some of them. The sample has just over 150,000 clones, over 80% seen once. This clone is medium-sized (0.01 to 0.1%) by share. Its antigen is still unknown. This TCR was sampled from an adult who received the AZD1222 COVID-19 vaccine. The chain uses TRBV14 and TRBJ2-3, with D perhaps matching TRBD2 (6 bases). The sequences come from peripheral blood, collected 28 days after the second AZD1222 dose. The CDR3, as DNA: TGTGCCAGCAGCCTGACTAGTCCCCGCACAGATACGCAGTATTTT. Translated, it gives CASSLTSPRTDTQYF.